This TCR beta chain derives from a study of vaccination and CD4 T cells after COVID-19. The study, taken as a whole, reports: The median number of SARS-CoV-2-reactive clonotypes increased from roughly 21 to 40, a change that did not reach significance.

This clonotype was counted only a few times. Its cognate antigen is unknown. Oncomine TCR Beta short-read sequencing was applied to DNA from cultured CD4+ T cells. TCRdb independently ran MiXCR on the PCR reads; one entry per CDR3 protein. In the table there are 9,500 to 15,000 distinct CDR3 sequences, about 50% of which are singletons. As to treatment: roughly ten-day PBMC culture with coronavirus spike peptide pools or control peptides (ViraFEST assay). J was trimmed by 8 bases and V by 5 bases; bases with no gene match: 8. Germline CDR1 SGHTA, CDR2 FQGNSA. The CDR3 is 14 residues long. The V call is TRBV7-2, the J call TRBJ2-4, with 8 positions matching TRBD1. The clonotype was recovered from a human donor who had recovered from COVID-19. The sample taken for sequencing was CD4+ T cells from blood, cultured in vitro. The CDR3 region is CASSGYGTGDIQYF. Written as DNA, the CDR3 is TGTGCCAGCAGCGGTTACGGGACAGGTGACATTCAGTACTTC. The full variable domain, completed using reference TRBV7-2 and TRBJ2-4, is GAGVSQSPSNKVTEKGKDVELRCDPISGHTALYWYRQSLGQGLEFLIYFQGNSAPDKSGLPSDRFSAERTGGSVSTLTIQRTQQEDSAVYLCASSGYGTGDIQYFGAGTRLSVL.